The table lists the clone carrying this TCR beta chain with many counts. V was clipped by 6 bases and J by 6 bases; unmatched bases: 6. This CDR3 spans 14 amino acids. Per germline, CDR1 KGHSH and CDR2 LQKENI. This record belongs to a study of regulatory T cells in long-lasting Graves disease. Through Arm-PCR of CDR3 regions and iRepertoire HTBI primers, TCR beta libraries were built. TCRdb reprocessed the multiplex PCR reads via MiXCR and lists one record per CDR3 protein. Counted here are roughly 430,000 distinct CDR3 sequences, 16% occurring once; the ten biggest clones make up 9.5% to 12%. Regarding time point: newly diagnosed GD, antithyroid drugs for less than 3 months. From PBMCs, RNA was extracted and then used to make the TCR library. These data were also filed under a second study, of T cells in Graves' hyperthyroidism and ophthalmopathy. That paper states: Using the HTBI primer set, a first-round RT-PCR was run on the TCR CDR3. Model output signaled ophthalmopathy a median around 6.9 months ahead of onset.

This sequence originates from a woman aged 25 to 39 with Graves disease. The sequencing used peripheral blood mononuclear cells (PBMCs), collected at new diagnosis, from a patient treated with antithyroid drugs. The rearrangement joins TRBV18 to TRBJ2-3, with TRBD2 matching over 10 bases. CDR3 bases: TGTGCCAGCTCGCCCAGCGGGAGGGACGATACGCAGTATTTT. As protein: CASSPSGRDDTQYF.